This entry concerns a single TCR beta chain. The antigen is unknown. The CDR3 totals 16 residues. Trimming pared 2 bases from V and 0 bases from J, leaving 14 bases between. Germline V lookup: CDR1 DFQATT, CDR2 SNEGSKA (reference sequence). Generation of TCR beta libraries employed quantitative 5'-RACE incorporating molecular barcodes. TCRdb reanalysed the 5' RACE reads using MiXCR and keeps one entry per CDR3 protein. The repertoire holds 650,000 to 800,000 distinct CDR3 sequences, about 20% seen once, with under 20% in the top ten. This entry belongs to a study of CD8 T cells in ankylosing spondylitis. Overall study results and limits: Matched ankylosing spondylitis synovial fluid reportedly showed significant enrichment of disease-linked clones. CD8+ by phenotype, disease-linked clones were relatively rare in peripheral blood. It appeared that ankylosing spondylitis blood was characterized by a TCR beta motif of seven or eight highly homologous variants. Some motif variants had been reported before (in reactive arthritis synovial fluid and blood).

The source material was blood, either unsorted or a sorted T cell fraction (not recorded which). This chain connects TRBV20-1 to TRBJ1-5; a weak D match, TRBD1 (6 bases). This clonotype was obtained from a male donor with ankylosing spondylitis. CDR3 in amino acids: CSARKQGSGSNQPQHF. CDR3 coding DNA: TGCAGTGCTAGAAAGCAGGGGTCAGGTAGCAATCAGCCCCAGCATTTT.